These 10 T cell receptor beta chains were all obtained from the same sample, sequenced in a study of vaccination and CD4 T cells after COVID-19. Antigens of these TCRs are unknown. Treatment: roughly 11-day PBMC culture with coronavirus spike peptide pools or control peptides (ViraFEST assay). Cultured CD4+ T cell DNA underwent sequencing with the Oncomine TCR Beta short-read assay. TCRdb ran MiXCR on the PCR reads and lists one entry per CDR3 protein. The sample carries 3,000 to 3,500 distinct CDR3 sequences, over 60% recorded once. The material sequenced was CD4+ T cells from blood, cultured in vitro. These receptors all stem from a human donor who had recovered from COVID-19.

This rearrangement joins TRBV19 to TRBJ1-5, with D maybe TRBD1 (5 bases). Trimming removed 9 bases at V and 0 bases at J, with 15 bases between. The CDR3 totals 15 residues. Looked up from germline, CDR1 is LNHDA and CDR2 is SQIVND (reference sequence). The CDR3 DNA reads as TGTGCCAGCCGCGATGGCAGGGTTAGCAATCAGCCCCAGCATTTT. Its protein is CASRDGRVSNQPQHF.

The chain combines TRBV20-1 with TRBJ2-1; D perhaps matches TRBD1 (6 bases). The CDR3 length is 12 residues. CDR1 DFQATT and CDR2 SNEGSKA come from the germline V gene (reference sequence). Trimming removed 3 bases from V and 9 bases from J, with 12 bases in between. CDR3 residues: CSASLGAGEQFF. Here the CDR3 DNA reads TGCAGTGCTAGCCTGGGGGCCGGTGAGCAGTTCTTC.

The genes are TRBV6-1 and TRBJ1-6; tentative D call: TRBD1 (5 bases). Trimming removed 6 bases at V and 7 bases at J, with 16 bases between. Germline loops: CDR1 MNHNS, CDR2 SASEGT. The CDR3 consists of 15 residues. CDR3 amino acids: CASSGSAGRNSPLHF. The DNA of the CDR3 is TGTGCCAGCAGCGGGTCGGCAGGGAGGAATTCACCCCTCCACTTT.

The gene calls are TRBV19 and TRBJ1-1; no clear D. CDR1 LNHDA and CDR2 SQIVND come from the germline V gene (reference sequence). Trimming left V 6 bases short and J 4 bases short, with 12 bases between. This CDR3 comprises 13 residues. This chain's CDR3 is CASRPQAGTEAFF. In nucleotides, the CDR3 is TGTGCCAGTAGACCCCAGGCGGGCACTGAAGCTTTCTTT. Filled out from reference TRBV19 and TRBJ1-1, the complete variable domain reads DGGITQSPKYLFRKEGQNVTLSCEQNLNHDAMYWYRQDPGQGLRLIYYSQIVNDFQKGDIAEGYSVSREKKESFPLTVTSAQKNPTAFYLCASRPQAGTEAFFGQGTRLTVV.

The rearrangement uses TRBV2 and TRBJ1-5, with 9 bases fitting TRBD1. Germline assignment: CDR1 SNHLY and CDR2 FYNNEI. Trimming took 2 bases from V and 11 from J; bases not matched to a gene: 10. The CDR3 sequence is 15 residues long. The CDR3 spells CASSEQTGGYAAQHF. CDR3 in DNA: TGTGCCAGCAGTGAACAGACAGGGGGGTACGCAGCCCAGCATTTT.

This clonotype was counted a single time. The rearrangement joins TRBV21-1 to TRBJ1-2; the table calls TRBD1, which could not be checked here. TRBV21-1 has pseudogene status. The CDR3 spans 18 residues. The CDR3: CASSSLHLGGGGPHGYTF. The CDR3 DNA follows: TGTGCCAGCAGCAGCCTACACTTGGGAGGGGGCGGACCCCATGGCTACACCTTC.

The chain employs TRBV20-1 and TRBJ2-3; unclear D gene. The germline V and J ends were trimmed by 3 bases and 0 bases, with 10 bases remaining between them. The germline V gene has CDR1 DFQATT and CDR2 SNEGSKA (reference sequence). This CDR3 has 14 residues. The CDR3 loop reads CSASVLDSTDTQYF. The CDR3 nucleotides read TGCAGTGCTAGCGTTTTAGATAGCACAGATACGCAGTATTTT.

CDR3 DNA sequence: TGCAGTGCTAGAGCTGGAGGTGGGAACACTGAAGCTTTCTTT. This sequence encodes CSARAGGGNTEAFF. The rearrangement uses TRBV20-1 and TRBJ1-1; D gene ambiguous. Trimming removed 1 base from V and 1 base from J, with 10 bases in between. Germline lookup yields CDR1 DFQATT and CDR2 SNEGSKA (reference sequence). The CDR3 totals 14 residues.

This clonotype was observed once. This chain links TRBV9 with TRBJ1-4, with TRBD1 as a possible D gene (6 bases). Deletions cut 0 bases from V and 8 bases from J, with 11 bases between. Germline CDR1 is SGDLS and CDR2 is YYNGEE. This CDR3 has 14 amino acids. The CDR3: CASSVAQGREKLFF. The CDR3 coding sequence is TGTGCCAGCAGCGTAGCGCAGGGGAGAGAAAAACTGTTTTTT. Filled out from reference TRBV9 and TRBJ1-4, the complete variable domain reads DSGVTQTPKHLITATGQRVTLRCSPRSGDLSVYWYQQSLDQGLQFLIQYYNGEERAKGNILERFSAQQFPDLHSELNLSSLELGDSALYFCASSVAQGREKLFFGSGTQLSVL.

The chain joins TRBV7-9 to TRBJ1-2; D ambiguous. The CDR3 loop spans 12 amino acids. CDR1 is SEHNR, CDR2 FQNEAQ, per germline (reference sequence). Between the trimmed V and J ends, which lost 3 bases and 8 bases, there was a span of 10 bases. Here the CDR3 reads CASSLDLRGYTF. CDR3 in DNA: TGTGCCAGCAGCTTGGATTTAAGGGGCTACACCTTC. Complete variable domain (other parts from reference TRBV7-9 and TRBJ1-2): DTGVSQNPRHKITKRGQNVTFRCDPISEHNRLYWYRQTLGQGPEFLTYFQNEAQLEKSRLLSDRFSAERPKGSFSTLEIQRTEQGDSAMYLCASSLDLRGYTFGSGTRLTVV.